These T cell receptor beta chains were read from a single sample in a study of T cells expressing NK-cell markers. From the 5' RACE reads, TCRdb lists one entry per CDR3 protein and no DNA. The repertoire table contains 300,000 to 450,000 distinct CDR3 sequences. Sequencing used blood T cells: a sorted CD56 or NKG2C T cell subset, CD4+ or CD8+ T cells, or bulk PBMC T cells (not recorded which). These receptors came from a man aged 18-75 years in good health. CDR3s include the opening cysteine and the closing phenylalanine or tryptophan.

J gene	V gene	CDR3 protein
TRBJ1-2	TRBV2	CASRYRTGNGYTF
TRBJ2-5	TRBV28	CASSSMAGGLRQETQYF
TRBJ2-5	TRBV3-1	CASSLSIGLAGDQETQYF
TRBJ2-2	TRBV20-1	CSAGTSRGSGGTGELFF
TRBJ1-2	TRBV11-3	CASSPRTGFLNYGYTF
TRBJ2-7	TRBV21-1	CASSNNTECYYEQYF
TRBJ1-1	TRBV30	CAWSLDSVNTEAFF
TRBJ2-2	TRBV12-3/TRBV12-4	CASSLAPSSGGFRELFF
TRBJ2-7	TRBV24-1	CATSDLPVKGSYEQYF
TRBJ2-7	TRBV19	CASSIGAGKGEQYF
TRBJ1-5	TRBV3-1	CASSHGVRPYNQPQHF
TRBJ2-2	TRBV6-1	CATKGQRGNTGELFF
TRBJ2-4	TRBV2	CASSRGANIQYF
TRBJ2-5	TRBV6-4	CASNSGTSGYQETQYF
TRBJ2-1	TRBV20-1	CSARDLSGSYNEQFF
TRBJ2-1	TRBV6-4	CASSDYVRGGEQFF
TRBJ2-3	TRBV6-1	CASSGTGYTDTQQYF
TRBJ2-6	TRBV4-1	CASSQKDPGAGANVLTF
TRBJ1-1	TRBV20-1	CRVVVGVYDTEAFF
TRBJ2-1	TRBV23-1	CASRNWARDPGCDEQFF
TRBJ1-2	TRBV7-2	CASSLGAGRGGGYGYTF
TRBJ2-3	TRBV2	CASSWSTGENTDTQYF
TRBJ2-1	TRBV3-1	CASSQGLRLLYNEQFF
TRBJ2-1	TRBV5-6	CASSLKRQGKINEQFF
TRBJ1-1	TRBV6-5	CASSPDRTTEAFF
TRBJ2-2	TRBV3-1	CASSQSSSGGAVTGELFF
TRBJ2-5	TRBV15	CATSHDRVQETQYF
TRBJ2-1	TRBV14	CASSQVMWPSGEDNEQFF
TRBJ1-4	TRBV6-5	CASSYRWTAATNEKLFF
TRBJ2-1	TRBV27	CASSIAPLAGSNEQFF
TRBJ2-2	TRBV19	CASTTRGGTGELFF
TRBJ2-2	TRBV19	CASSLHRPRTAGELFF
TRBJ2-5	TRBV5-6	CASRFLSGGQETQYF
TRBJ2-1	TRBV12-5	CASGLEGLRRGNEQFF
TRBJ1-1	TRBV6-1	CASTTGAINTEAFF
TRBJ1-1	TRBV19	CASSMTALSRKNTEAFF
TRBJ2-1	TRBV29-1	CSVADVRDRQFF
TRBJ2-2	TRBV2	CASSDPGTGHTGELFF
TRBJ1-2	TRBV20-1	CSARIWTELNYGYTF
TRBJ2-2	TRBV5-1	CASSLQGSTNTGELFF
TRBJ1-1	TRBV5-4	CASSSIFTPNTEAFF
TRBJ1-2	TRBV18	CASSPITGNDYGYTF
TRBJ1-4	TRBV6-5	CASSSGRWNEKLFF
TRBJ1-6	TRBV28	CAIQGINSPLHF